The present T cell receptor beta chain was sequenced within a study of T cell responses to AZD1222 COVID-19 vaccine. The repertoire was sequenced with immunoSEQ multiplex PCR; TCRdb's copy has only in-frame clones and lacks some. In the table there are approximately 150,000 clones, approximately 90% of which are singletons. The germline V and J ends were trimmed by 3 bases and 7 bases, with 13 bases remaining between them. CDR1 and CDR2 from the germline V gene are KGHSH and LQKENI. The CDR3 extends over 15 amino acids. The chain has TRBV18 and TRBJ1-6, with TRBD1 as a possible D gene (5 bases). This material consisted of peripheral blood, taken on day 0 of AZD1222 vaccination. This clonotype was obtained from an adult in good health. The CDR3 DNA is TGTGCCAGCTCACCTCGGGACGGTCTAAATTCACCCCTCCACTTT. This sequence encodes CASSPRDGLNSPLHF. The variable domain in full, with the rest retrieved from reference TRBV18 and TRBJ1-6, is NAGVMQNPRHLVRRRGQEARLRCSPMKGHSHVYWYRQLPEEGLKFMVYLQKENIIDESGMPKERFSAEFPKEGPSILRIQQVVRGDSAAYFCASSPRDGLNSPLHFGNGTRLTVT.